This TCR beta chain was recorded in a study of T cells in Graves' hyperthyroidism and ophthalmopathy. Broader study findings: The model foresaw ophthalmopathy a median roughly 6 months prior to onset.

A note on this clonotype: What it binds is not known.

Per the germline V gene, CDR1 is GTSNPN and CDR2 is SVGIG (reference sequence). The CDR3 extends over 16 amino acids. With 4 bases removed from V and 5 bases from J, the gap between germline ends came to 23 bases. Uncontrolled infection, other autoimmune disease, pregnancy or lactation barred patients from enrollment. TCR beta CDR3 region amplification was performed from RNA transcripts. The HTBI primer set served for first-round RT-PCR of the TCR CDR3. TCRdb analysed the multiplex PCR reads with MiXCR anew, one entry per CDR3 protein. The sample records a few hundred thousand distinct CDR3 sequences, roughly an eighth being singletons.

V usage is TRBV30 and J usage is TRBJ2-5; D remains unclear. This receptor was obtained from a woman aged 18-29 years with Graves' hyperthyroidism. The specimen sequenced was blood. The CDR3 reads CAWTLYRARMGETQYF. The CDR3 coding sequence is TGTGCCTGGACCCTATACCGGGCCCGCATGGGGGAGACCCAGTACTTC.